Listed below are T cell receptor beta chains from one sample, sequenced in a study of breast tumors, draining lymph nodes, adjacent tissues. TCRdb reprocessed the multiplex PCR reads with MiXCR, giving one entry per CDR3 protein. The table shows approximately 100,000 distinct CDR3 sequences, with 21% occurring only once. The sample comprised axillary lymph node tissue. All receptors derive from a female donor with breast cancer. Some clones in this sample may be carry-over from other donors' samples. Each CDR3 is given with its conserved first and last residue. A D gene is named only where the DNA matches it firmly. Part of the rows lack a size; the others show once, few, many or a class for expanded clones.

TRBV11-2	TRBD1	NA	TRBJ1-5	TGTGCCAGCAGCTTAGGACAGGGTTTTGGTCAGCCCCAGCATTTT	CASSLGQGFGQPQHF
TRBV12-3/TRBV12-4	NA	many	TRBJ1-2	TGTGCCAGCAGTTTAAGGGGAGGGGACTATGGCTACACCTTC	CASSLRGGDYGYTF
TRBV9	NA	many	TRBJ1-5	TGTGCCAGCAGCCAGGGCCCTATAGGCAATCAGCCCCAGCATTTT	CASSQGPIGNQPQHF
TRBV6-5	NA	NA	TRBJ1-4	TGTGCCAGCAGTCGTGGGGGGGGGGAACTGTTTTTT	CASSRGGGELFF
TRBV30	NA	NA	TRBJ2-7	TGTGCCTGGAGTCCCAGCCCCGGGAAGCAAGAGCAGTACTTC	CAWSPSPGKQEQYF
TRBV6-5	NA	many	TRBJ2-3	TGTGCCAGCAGTTACCAGCAGGGTACGCAGTATTTT	CASSYQQGTQYF
TRBV2	TRBD2	NA	TRBJ2-3	TGTGCCAGCAGTGAGCGGGAGACTAGCACAGATACGCAGTATTTT	CASSERETSTDTQYF
TRBV4-1	TRBD1	many	TRBJ2-3	TGCGCCAGCAGCCCCTTACCGACAGGGATACGCACAGATACGCAGTATTTT	CASSPLPTGIRTDTQYF
TRBV12-3/TRBV12-4	TRBD1	many	TRBJ2-7	TGTGCCAGCAGTTTAACGACAGGGGGCGAGCAGTACTTC	CASSLTTGGEQYF
TRBV10-2	NA	NA	TRBJ2-6	TGCGCCAGCAGGGTCGGCAGCTCTGGGGCCAACGTCCTGTCTTTC	CASRVGSSGANVLSF
TRBV6-2/TRBV6-3	NA	many	TRBJ2-1	TGTGCCAGCAGTTACTGGTCTCACAATGAGCAGTTCTTC	CASSYWSHNEQFF
TRBV7-9	NA	many	TRBJ1-2	TGTGCCAGCAGCTTAGACGTGGGTGGCGGCTACACCTTC	CASSLDVGGGYTF
TRBV20-1	TRBD2	NA	TRBJ2-4	TGCAGTGCCAGCGTACTAGCGGGAGAGGGTAGAGGCAAAAACATTCAGTACTTC	CSASVLAGEGRGKNIQYF
TRBV20-1	NA	many	TRBJ2-7	TGCAGTGCTACTGGACAGTACTACGAGCAGTACTTC	CSATGQYYEQYF
TRBV19	TRBD1	many	TRBJ2-7	TGTGCCAGTAGTGTATTACAGGGGGATAATTACGAGCAGTACTTC	CASSVLQGDNYEQYF
TRBV20-1	NA	many	TRBJ1-2	TGCAGTGCCCTCCAAGGTGGGGGCTACACCTTC	CSALQGGGYTF
TRBV7-8	NA	many	TRBJ2-1	TGTGCCAGCAGCATCTCCCAGGTCGGACTAAGGTTCTTC	CASSISQVGLRFF